This T cell receptor beta chain appears in the sequencing data of a study of shared clonotypes between healthy human individuals. The overall study: The donors, two women and three men, were aged 18 to 49. Study-level findings and limits: Sampling covered nothing but blood. Tissue TCR repertoires likely differ from those found in blood.

Germline V lookup: CDR1 KGHSH, CDR2 LQKENI. J gave up 4 bases and V 2 bases, and 9 bases lay outside the gene matches. The CDR3 loop spans 16 amino acids. Of note for this clone: Its target is not known.

The test was conducted at deep level. Bulk PBMC genomic DNA spanned ten immunoSEQ deep plates. TCRdb's copy holds only in-frame clones and misses some; the assay was immunoSEQ multiplex PCR. The sample records hundreds of thousands of clones, 79% being singletons. Sequenced: PBMCs. The TCR sequence derives from a woman aged 35 to 49 in good health. Some clones in this sample may be carry-over from other donors' samples. The chain couples TRBV18 to TRBJ1-2; 8 bases agree with TRBD1. The CDR3 is CASSPVSGQGSYGYTF. CDR3 nucleotide sequence: TGTGCCAGCTCACCAGTTTCAGGACAGGGAAGCTATGGCTACACCTTC.